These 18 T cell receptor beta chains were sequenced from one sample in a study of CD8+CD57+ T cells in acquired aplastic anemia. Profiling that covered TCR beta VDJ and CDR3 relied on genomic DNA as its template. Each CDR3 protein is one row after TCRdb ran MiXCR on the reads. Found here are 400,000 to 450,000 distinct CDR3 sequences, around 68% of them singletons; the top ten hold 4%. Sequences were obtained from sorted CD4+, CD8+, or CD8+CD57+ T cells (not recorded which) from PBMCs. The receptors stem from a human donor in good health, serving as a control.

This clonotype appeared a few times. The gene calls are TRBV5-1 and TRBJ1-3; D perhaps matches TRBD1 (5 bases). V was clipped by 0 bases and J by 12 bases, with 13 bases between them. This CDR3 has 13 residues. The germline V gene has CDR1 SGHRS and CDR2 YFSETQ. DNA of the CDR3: TGCGCCAGCAGCTTGGTAGGGGCGGAAAACATATATTTT. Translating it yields CASSLVGAENIYF.

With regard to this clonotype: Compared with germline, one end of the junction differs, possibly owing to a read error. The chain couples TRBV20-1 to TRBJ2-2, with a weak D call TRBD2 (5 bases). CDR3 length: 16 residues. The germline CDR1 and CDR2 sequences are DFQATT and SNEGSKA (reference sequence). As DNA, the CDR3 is TGCAGTGCTAGTCCCGTACTTACCAATAACACCGGGGAGCTGCTTTTT. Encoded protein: CSASPVLTNNTGELLF.

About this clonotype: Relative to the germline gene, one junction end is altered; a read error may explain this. This CDR3 reads CASRWGSRNEEYF. CDR3 DNA: TGTGCCAGCAGATGGGGCTCCAGAAACGAGGAGTACTTC. The chain uses TRBV7-9 and TRBJ2-7; perhaps TRBD1 as D (5 bases). This CDR3 contains 13 residues. Per the germline V gene, CDR1 is SEHNR and CDR2 is FQNEAQ (reference sequence).

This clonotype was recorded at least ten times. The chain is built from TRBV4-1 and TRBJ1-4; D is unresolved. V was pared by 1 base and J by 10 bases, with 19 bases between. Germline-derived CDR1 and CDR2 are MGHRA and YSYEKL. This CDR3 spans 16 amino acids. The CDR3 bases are TGCGCCAGCAGCCAAGCCTGGAGGACGCAAGCCCCAAAACTGTTTTTT. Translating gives CASSQAWRTQAPKLFF.

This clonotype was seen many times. The CDR3 bases are TGTGCCAGCACACTAGACGGTCCTTTGAACAATGAGCAGTTCTTC. Translating it yields CASTLDGPLNNEQFF. V and J are TRBV2 and TRBJ2-1, with D possibly TRBD2 on 5 matching bases. The CDR3 loop spans 15 amino acids. CDR1 and CDR2 from the germline V gene are SNHLY and FYNNEI. Deletions cut 7 bases from V and 5 bases from J, with 18 bases between.

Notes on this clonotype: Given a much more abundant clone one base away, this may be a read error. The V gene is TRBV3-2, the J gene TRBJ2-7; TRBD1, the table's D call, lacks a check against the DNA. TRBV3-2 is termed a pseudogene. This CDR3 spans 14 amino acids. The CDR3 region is CASGQQTGSYEQYF. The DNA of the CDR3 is TGTGCCAGCGGCCAACAGACAGGTTCCTACGAGCAGTACTTC.

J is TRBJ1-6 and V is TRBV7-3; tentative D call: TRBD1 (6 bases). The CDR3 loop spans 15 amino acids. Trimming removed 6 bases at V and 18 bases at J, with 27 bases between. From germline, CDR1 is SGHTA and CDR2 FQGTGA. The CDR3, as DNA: TGTGCCAGCAGTGGATACAGGGCCGCTGAACACTCCAGCCACTTT. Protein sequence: CASSGYRAAEHSSHF. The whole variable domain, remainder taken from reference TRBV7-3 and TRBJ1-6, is GAGVSQTPSNKVTEKGKYVELRCDPISGHTALYWYRQSLGQGPEFLIYFQGTGAADDSGLPNDRFFAVRPEGSVSTLKIQRTERGDSAVYLCASSGYRAAEHSSHFGNGTRLTVT.

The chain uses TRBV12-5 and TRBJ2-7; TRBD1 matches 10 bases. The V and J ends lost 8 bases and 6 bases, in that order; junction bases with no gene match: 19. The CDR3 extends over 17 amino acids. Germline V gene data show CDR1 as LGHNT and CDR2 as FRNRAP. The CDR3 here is CASSRDLSRDRGREQYF. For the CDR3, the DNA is TGTGCTAGTAGCCGAGATCTGTCCCGGGACAGGGGACGCGAGCAGTACTTC. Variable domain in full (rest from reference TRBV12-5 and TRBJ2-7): DARVTQTPRHKVTEMGQEVTMRCQPILGHNTVFWYRQTMMQGLELLAYFRNRAPLDDSGMPKDRFSAEMPDATLATLKIQPSEPRDSAVYFCASSRDLSRDRGREQYFGPGTRLTVT.

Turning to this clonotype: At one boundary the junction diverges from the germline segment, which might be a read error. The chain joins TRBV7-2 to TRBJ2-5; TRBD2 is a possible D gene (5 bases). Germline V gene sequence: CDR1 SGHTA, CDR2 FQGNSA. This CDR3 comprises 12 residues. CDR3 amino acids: CASSQVGEHQHF. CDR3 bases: TGTGCCAGCAGCCAAGTGGGAGAGCACCAGCACTTC.

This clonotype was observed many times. The CDR3 region has the DNA TGTGCCAGCAGTTTACAGGGTGTGCGGGGCTACACCTTC. Its protein is CASSLQGVRGYTF. This sequence joins TRBV6-5 and TRBJ1-2; perhaps TRBD1 as D (6 bases). V dropped 4 bases and J dropped 8 bases, with 14 bases sitting between them. Per the germline V gene, CDR1 is MNHEY and CDR2 is SVGAGI. This CDR3 region has 13 residues.

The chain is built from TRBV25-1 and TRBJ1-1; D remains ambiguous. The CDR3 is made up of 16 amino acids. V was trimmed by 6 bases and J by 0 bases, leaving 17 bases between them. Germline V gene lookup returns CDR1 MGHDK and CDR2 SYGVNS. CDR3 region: CASSPSDGLVNTEAFF. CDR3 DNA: TGTGCCAGCAGCCCTTCGGACGGTCTGGTGAACACTGAAGCTTTCTTT.

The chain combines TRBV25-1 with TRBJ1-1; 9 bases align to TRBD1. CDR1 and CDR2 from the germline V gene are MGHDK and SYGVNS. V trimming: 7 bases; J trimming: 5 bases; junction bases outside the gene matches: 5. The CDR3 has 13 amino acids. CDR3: CASTGTGRTEAFF. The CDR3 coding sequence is TGTGCCAGCACCGGGACAGGGAGAACTGAAGCTTTCTTT.

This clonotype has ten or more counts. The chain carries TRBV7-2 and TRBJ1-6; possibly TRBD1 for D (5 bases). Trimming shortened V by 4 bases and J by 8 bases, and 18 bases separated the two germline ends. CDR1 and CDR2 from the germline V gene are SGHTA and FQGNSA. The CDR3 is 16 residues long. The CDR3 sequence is CASSSATGRRHSPLHF. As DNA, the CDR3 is TGTGCCAGCAGCTCGGCAACGGGACGGAGACATTCACCCCTCCACTTT.

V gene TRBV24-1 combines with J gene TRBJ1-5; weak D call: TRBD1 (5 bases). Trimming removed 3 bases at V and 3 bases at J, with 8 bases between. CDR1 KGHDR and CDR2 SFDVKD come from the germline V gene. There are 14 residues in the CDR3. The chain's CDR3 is CATSDRDPNQPQHF. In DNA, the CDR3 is TGTGCCACCAGTGATCGGGACCCCAATCAGCCCCAGCATTTT.

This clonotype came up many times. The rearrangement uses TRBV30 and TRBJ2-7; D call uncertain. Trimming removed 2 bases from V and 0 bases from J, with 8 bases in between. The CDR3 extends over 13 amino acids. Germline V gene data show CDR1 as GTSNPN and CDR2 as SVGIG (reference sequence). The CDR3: CAWSPQISYEQYF. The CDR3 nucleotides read TGTGCCTGGAGTCCCCAGATCTCCTACGAGCAGTACTTC.

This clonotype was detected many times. CDR3 residues: CASRQTGGQDEKLFF. The CDR3 region has the DNA TGTGCCAGCAGACAAACAGGGGGTCAGGATGAAAAACTGTTTTTT. The V call is TRBV6-1, the J call TRBJ1-4, with 8 bases fitting TRBD1. V was pared by 6 bases and J by 6 bases, with 9 bases of the junction left unmatched. Germline CDR1 MNHNS, CDR2 SASEGT. This CDR3 region has 15 residues.

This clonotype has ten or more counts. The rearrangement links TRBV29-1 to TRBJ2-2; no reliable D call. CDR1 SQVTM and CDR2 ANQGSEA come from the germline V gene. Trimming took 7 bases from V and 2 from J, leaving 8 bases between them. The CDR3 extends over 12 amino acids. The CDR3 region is CSGHLNTGELFF. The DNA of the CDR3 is TGCAGCGGACACTTAAACACCGGGGAGCTGTTTTTT.

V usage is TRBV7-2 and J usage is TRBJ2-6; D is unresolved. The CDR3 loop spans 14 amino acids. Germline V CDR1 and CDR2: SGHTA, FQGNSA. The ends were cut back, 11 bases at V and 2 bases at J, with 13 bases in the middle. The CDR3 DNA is TGTGCCCGCTCGGCCGATCCTGGGGCCAACGTCCTGACTTTC. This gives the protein CARSADPGANVLTF.